This T cell receptor (beta chain) was identified during a study of cytomegalovirus exposure and HLA in healthy donors. Study summary: Caucasian-associated ancestry cluster membership applied to approximately 84% of some 400 genotyped donors.

With 60 Vbeta and 13 Jbeta primers, the PCR was carried out. The table came from immunoSEQ multiplex PCR; TCRdb's copy has only in-frame clones and leaves some out. The repertoire has 250,000 to 350,000 clones, just over 85% of them found once; the top ten carry almost 4%. With respect to this clone: Its antigen is undetermined.

Whole-study findings and limits: Likely technical artifact: a cluster of highly shared sequence variants.

V lost 7 bases and J lost 1, with 16 bases in between. The CDR3 is 15 amino acids. Germline V lookup: CDR1 LNHDA, CDR2 SQIVND (reference sequence). The rearrangement joins TRBV19 to TRBJ2-5, with TRBD2 as a possible D gene (5 bases). Sequenced input: PBMCs. This receptor was obtained from a man aged 35 to 55 in good health and CMV-seropositive. The CDR3 is CASNFHRGSQETQYF. CDR3 in DNA: TGTGCCAGTAACTTTCACCGGGGAAGCCAAGAGACCCAGTACTTC. Variable domain in full (rest from reference TRBV19 and TRBJ2-5): DGGITQSPKYLFRKEGQNVTLSCEQNLNHDAMYWYRQDPGQGLRLIYYSQIVNDFQKGDIAEGYSVSREKKESFPLTVTSAQKNPTAFYLCASNFHRGSQETQYFGPGTRLLVL.